This TCR beta chain was obtained from a study of blood T cells in healthy people across ages. Study information: Per two T cells, about one barcoded beta molecule was captured through template switching.

Study-level findings and limits: Significant beta diversity loss was already apparent by age approximately 38, declining roughly linearly. It was the long-lived donors that had more naive CD4+ cells and higher diversity than aged donors.

A second PCR of about 6 to 11 cycles used a sample-barcoded 5' primer and a J-beta primer mix. Each cDNA molecule received a tag from a template-switch adaptor that had 12 random nucleotides. TCRdb used MiXCR to reprocess the 5' RACE reads, holding one entry per CDR3 protein. The sample comprises 550,000 to 600,000 distinct CDR3 sequences, 25% to 30% of which are singletons, and about a fifth rests with the top ten. The V and J ends lost 1 base and 2 bases respectively, with 13 bases between them. Germline CDR1 and CDR2: SGHNT and YYREEE (reference sequence). There are 15 residues in the CDR3. A word on this clonotype: Its specificity is not known.

The chain employs TRBV5-4 and TRBJ2-7; D might be TRBD1 or TRBD2, each matching 6 bases. The origin of this receptor is a woman in her seventies in good health. Sequencing was carried out using blood. As DNA, the CDR3 is TGTGCCAGCAGCTTGAAGGGGGGCTACCCCTACGAGCAGTACTTC. This encodes CASSLKGGYPYEQYF.